What follows are 14 T cell receptor beta chains derived from one specimen sequenced in a study of T-cell reconstitution after alpha-beta-depleted transplantation in children. Using unique molecular identifiers, the investigators prepared the TCRbeta library. TCRdb re-called the PCR reads through MiXCR, storing one row per CDR3 protein. The sample records roughly 300,000 distinct CDR3 sequences, under 13% being singletons. The material was PBMCs from the stem cell graft donor, obtained from the stem cell graft. The receptor set was obtained from a human donor who donated a stem cell graft to a child with acute lymphoblastic leukemia.

This clonotype has just a few counts. The genes are TRBV7-2 and TRBJ1-5; D not certain. Germline V lookup: CDR1 SGHTA, CDR2 FQGNSA. The CDR3 sequence is 14 residues long. With 2 bases removed from V and 4 bases from J, the gap between germline ends came to 9 bases. The DNA for the CDR3 is TGTGCCAGCAGCTTATTGGGATGGAATCAGCCCCAGCATTTT. The encoded protein is CASSLLGWNQPQHF.

This clonotype was detected a few times. The chain couples TRBV7-2 to TRBJ2-1; D may be TRBD1 (5 bases). V shed 0 bases and J shed 0 bases, with 9 bases lying between them. Germline V gives CDR1 SGHTA, CDR2 FQGNSA. This CDR3 contains 16 residues. In nucleotides, the CDR3 is TGTGCCAGCAGCTTAGCGTACAGGAGCTCCTACAATGAGCAGTTCTTC. It encodes CASSLAYRSSYNEQFF.

This clonotype was observed a handful of times. This sequence joins TRBV5-6 and TRBJ2-5; TRBD1 might be the D (5 bases). The CDR3 runs 14 residues. Trimming left V 6 bases short and J 1 base short, with 13 bases between. In germline, CDR1 is SGHDT, CDR2 YYEEEE. The DNA of the CDR3 is TGTGCCAGCACCACCTTAGGGGTCCAAGAGACCCAGTACTTC. Protein: CASTTLGVQETQYF.

This clonotype came up a few times. J is TRBJ2-7 and V is TRBV5-5; TRBD1 matches 9 bases. V gave up 1 base and J gave up 3 bases; unmatched junction bases: 2. The CDR3 is 14 amino acids. CDR1 is SGHKS, CDR2 YYEKEE, per germline (reference sequence). CDR3 sequence: CASSLTGQGYEQYF. DNA for the CDR3: TGTGCCAGCAGCTTGACGGGACAGGGCTACGAGCAGTACTTC.

This clonotype was seen a few times. As DNA, the CDR3 is TGTGCCAGCAGTCCGGGTCCGTTGGGAGAGCAGTACTTC. It yields the protein CASSPGPLGEQYF. This chain uses TRBV27 with TRBJ2-7; D is uncertain. The V gene lost 5 bases and the J gene lost 7 bases, with 15 bases spanning the gap. The length of the CDR3 is 13 residues. Germline V lookup: CDR1 MNHEY, CDR2 SMNVEV (reference sequence).

The rearrangement joins TRBV12-3 or TRBV12-4 to TRBJ2-1, with D uncertain. This CDR3 region has 14 residues. The ends were cut back, 5 bases at V and 0 bases at J, with 8 bases in the middle. CDR3 nucleotide sequence: TGTGCCAGCAGTCCCCCCCCCTCCTACAATGAGCAGTTCTTC. Translated: CASSPPPSYNEQFF.

This clonotype was recorded many times. The rearrangement uses TRBV7-9 and TRBJ1-1; 8 bases map to TRBD1. Germline V gives CDR1 SEHNR, CDR2 FQNEAQ (reference sequence). The junction had 13 bases not matched to a gene; V was cut back by 4 bases and J by 0 bases. The CDR3 totals 18 residues. CDR3 protein: CASSSTIGQGRMNTEAFF. The DNA for the CDR3 is TGTGCCAGCAGCTCGACTATAGGACAGGGACGGATGAACACTGAAGCTTTCTTT.

This chain uses TRBV4-1 with TRBJ2-1; D uncertain. The CDR3 has 18 residues. V was clipped by 0 bases and J by 4 bases, with 19 bases between them. Germline values: CDR1 MGHRA, CDR2 YSYEKL. CDR3 loop: CASSQEPTQQRWYNEQFF. DNA for the CDR3: TGCGCCAGCAGCCAAGAGCCCACCCAGCAGAGGTGGTACAATGAGCAGTTCTTC.

This clonotype was recorded a few times. The chain employs TRBV5-1 and TRBJ2-3; 9 bases align to TRBD1. Germline CDR1 and CDR2: SGHRS and YFSETQ. The CDR3 has 15 residues. Trimming at V came to 6 bases and at J to 4 bases, leaving 9 bases not matched to a gene. The DNA of the CDR3 is TGCGCCAGCAAGGACAGGGGCGTTAGGTCAGATACGCAGTATTTT. It translates to CASKDRGVRSDTQYF.

This chain links TRBV4-3 with TRBJ2-6; D gene unclear. The CDR3 sequence is 16 residues long. The ends were cut back, 4 bases at V and 4 bases at J, with 14 bases in the middle. Per germline, CDR1 LGHNA and CDR2 YSLEER. In DNA, the CDR3 is TGCGCCAGCAGCCGAGAGATTTTAGGGGGGGCCAACGTCCTGACTTTC. This sequence encodes CASSREILGGANVLTF.

The chain recombines TRBV12-3 or TRBV12-4 with TRBJ2-4, with D hard to call. CDR3 length: 14 amino acids. V lost 8 bases, J lost 0 bases, and 11 bases lay in between. CDR3 sequence (DNA): TGTGCCAGCTCCACCACCCTAGCCAAAAACATTCAGTACTTC. This sequence encodes CASSTTLAKNIQYF.

This clonotype was observed a handful of times. The chain recombines TRBV3-1 with TRBJ2-7; D gene unclear. V was pared by 4 bases and J by 2 bases, with 12 bases between. CDR3 length: 14 amino acids. Germline V CDR1 and CDR2: LGHDT, YNNKEL (reference sequence). CDR3 nucleotide sequence: TGTGCCAGCAGCCGACCGAGCCGTCCCTACGAGCAGTACTTC. This translates into CASSRPSRPYEQYF.

The table lists this clonotype with a few counts. The gene calls are TRBV5-1 and TRBJ1-4, with TRBD1 as a possible D gene (6 bases). V was cut by 4 bases and J by 4 bases, with 11 bases left in between. In germline, CDR1 is SGHRS, CDR2 YFSETQ. The length of the CDR3 is 14 residues. CDR3 DNA sequence: TGCGCCAGCAGCGCGGACAGCCGTAATGAAAAACTGTTTTTT. Protein product: CASSADSRNEKLFF.

This clonotype showed up many times. The chain has TRBV4-3 and TRBJ1-4, with D uncertain. Germline V lookup: CDR1 LGHNA, CDR2 YSLEER. The length of the CDR3 is 12 residues. Between the trimmed V and J ends, which lost 0 bases and 14 bases, there was a span of 10 bases. CDR3 sequence: CASSQDWGRLFF. DNA for the CDR3: TGCGCCAGCAGCCAAGATTGGGGAAGGCTGTTTTTT.